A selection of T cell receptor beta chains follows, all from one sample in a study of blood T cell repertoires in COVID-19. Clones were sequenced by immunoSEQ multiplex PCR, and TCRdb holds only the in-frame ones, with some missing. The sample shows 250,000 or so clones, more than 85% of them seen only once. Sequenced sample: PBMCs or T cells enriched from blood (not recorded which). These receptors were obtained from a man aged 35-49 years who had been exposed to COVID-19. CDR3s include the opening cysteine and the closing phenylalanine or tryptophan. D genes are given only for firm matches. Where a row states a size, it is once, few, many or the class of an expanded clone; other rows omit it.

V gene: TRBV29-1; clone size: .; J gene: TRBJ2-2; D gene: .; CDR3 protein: CSVGTFYTGELFF; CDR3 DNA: TGCAGCGTCGGGACTTTCTACACCGGGGAGCTGTTTTTT
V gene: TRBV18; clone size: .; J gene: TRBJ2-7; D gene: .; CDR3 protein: CASSPMDTPYEQYF; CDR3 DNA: TGTGCCAGCTCACCGATGGACACCCCCTACGAGCAGTACTTC
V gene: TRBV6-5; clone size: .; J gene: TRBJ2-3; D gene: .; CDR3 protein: CASSYSGSTDTQYF; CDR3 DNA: TGTGCCAGCAGTTACAGCGGGAGCACAGATACGCAGTATTTT
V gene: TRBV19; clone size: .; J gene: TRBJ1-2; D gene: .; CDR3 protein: CASSMTASYYGYTF; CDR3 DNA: TGTGCCAGTAGTATGACAGCCTCGTACTATGGCTACACCTTC
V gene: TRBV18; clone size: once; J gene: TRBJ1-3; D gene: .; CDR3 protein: CASSPLPGSGNTIYF; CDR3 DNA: TGTGCCAGCTCACCATTACCAGGGTCTGGAAACACCATATATTTT
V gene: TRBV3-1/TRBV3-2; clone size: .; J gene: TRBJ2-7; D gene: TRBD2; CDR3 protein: CASSQERGASGFHQGEQYF; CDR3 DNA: TGTGCCAGCAGCCAAGAGAGGGGAGCTAGCGGGTTTCACCAGGGCGAGCAGTACTTC
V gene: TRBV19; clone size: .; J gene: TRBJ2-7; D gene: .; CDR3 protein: CASSLFRGEQYF; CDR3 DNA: TGTGCCAGTAGCCTTTTCAGGGGCGAGCAGTACTTC
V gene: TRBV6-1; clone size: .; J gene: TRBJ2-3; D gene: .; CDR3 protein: CASSERTPPDTQYF; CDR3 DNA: TGTGCCAGCAGTGAGAGAACTCCGCCCGATACGCAGTATTTT
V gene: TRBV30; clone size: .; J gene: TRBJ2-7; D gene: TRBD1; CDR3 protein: CAWSRGHEQYF; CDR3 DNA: TGTGCCTGGAGTAGGGGGCACGAGCAGTACTTC
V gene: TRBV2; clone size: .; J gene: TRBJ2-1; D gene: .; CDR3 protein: CASVRRVNYNEQFF; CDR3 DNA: TGTGCCAGCGTTCGCAGGGTAAACTACAATGAGCAGTTCTTC
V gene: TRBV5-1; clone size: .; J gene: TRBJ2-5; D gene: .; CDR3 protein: CASSLGAGDVGRTQYF; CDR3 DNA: TGCGCCAGCAGCTTGGGAGCAGGCGACGTGGGGAGGACCCAGTACTTC